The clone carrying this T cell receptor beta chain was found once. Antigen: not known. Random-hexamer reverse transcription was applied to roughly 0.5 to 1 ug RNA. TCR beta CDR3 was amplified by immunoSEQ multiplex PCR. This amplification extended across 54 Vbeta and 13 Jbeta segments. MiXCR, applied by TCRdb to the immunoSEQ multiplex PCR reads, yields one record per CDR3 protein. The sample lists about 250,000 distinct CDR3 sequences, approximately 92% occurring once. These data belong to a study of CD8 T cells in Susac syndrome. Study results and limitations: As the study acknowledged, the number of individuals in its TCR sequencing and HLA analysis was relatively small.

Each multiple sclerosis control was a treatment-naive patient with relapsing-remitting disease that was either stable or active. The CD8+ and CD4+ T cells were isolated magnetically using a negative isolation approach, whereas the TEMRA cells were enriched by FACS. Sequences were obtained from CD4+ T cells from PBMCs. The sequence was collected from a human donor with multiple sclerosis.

The chain's CDR3 is CSARDDGLNTEAFF. CDR3 sequence (DNA): TGCAGTGCTAGAGATGACGGTCTGAACACTGAAGCTTTCTTT. This chain links TRBV20-1 with TRBJ1-1; unclear D gene. V was trimmed by 0 bases and J by 0 bases, leaving 8 bases between them. The CDR3 has 14 residues. Germline V lookup: CDR1 DFQATT, CDR2 SNEGSKA (reference sequence).